The clone carrying this T cell receptor (beta chain) is a singleton in its sample. This sample is drawn from a study of CD8+CD57+ T cells in acquired aplastic anemia. The patients chosen for sequencing had shown expansion of CD8+CD57+ cells (detected by flow cytometry). Genomic DNA provided the template from which TCR beta VDJ and CDR3 profiles were obtained. One entry per CDR3 protein, called by TCRdb with MiXCR from the reads. The sample includes roughly 150,000 distinct CDR3 sequences, around 43% of them seen just once. There are 14 residues in the CDR3. Trimming shortened V by 4 bases and J by 4 bases, and 11 bases separated the two germline ends. Germline-derived CDR1 and CDR2 are ENHRY and SYGVKD.

The sequence was collected from a human donor with aplastic anemia. V is TRBV10-3 and J is TRBJ2-1, with unresolved D. Specimen: sorted CD4+, CD8+, or CD8+CD57+ T cells (not recorded which) from PBMCs. CDR3 region: CAISGSRQYNEQFF. The CDR3, as DNA: TGTGCCATCAGTGGGTCGAGGCAATACAATGAGCAGTTCTTC.